This T cell receptor (beta chain) was identified during a study of metastatic and nonmetastatic thyroid tumors. Study at large: Both malignant and benign thyroid patients supplied peripheral blood and tumor or nodule tissue samples, across which the repertoires of these patients were then compared.

Whole-study findings and limits: Significantly higher TCR beta diversity was reportedly seen in malignant thyroid tumors than benign nodules, in blood and tumor.

The germline V gene encodes CDR1 LNHNV and CDR2 YYDKDF (reference sequence). V was cut by 0 bases and J by 6 bases, with 11 bases left in between. The CDR3 consists of 14 residues. There are many counts of this clone. The antigen is unknown. Per the study methods: Differences in CDR3 between clinicopathological groups were drawn on to build a classifier intended to discriminate distant-metastatic papillary thyroid cancer patients. TCRdb re-called the PCR reads with MiXCR. TCRdb assigned the V and J calls; the authors' analysis was not used. Found here are 20,000 to 30,000 clones, around a quarter of them singletons; the top ten hold roughly 5.6%. Ahead of thyroid surgery, no patient had received treatment of any kind.

This chain connects TRBV15 to TRBJ1-1, with TRBD1 as a possible D gene (6 bases). This TCR came from a female donor with papillary thyroid cancer or a benign thyroid nodule (not recorded which). Some clones in this sample may be carry-over from other donors' samples. Sequenced material: blood. The CDR3 DNA sequence: TGTGCCACCAGCAGAGACACGACAGGCTCTGAAGCTTTCTTT. This translates into CATSRDTTGSEAFF.